The clone carrying this T cell receptor beta chain was detected only once. Generated by immunoSEQ multiplex PCR, the TCRdb table keeps only in-frame clones and is missing some. The data show 550,000 to 850,000 clones, with over 55% seen just once and about 1.8% held by the top ten. This sample was included in a study of shared clonotypes between healthy human individuals. A CD45RA+ naive subset and a CD45RA-negative memory subset were split from CD4+ cells. The CDR3 spans 14 residues. Trimming took 5 bases from V and 5 from J, leaving 12 bases between them. The germline gives CDR1 SEHNR, CDR2 FQNEAQ (reference sequence).

This clonotype was sampled from a woman in her thirties in good health. The V gene is TRBV7-9, the J gene TRBJ1-4; D is unclear. The sequenced sample consisted of memory CD4+ T cells sorted from blood. As to subset: CD45RA-negative fraction. CDR3 protein: CASSLGGGNEKLFF. CDR3 sequence (DNA): TGTGCCAGCAGCCTGGGAGGTGGCAATGAAAAACTGTTTTTT.